Presented here are 13 T cell receptor beta chains from one specimen sequenced in a study of T cell repertoires in cytomegalovirus infection (dated 2019 in TCRdb). Data came from an Illumina HiSeq 1500. Using fastp trimming at Q25 and MiXCR clonotype assembly, TCRdb reanalyzed the public sequencing data and kept in-frame beta chains. Merged by CDR3 protein, the rows form single entries marked with the most common genes and DNA. In this sample the table shows under 200,000 distinct CDR3 sequences, roughly 9.8% of which occur a single time. Roughly 5.1% of the sample is taken by the ten largest. Sequences were obtained from PBMCs. All receptors derive from a human donor in good health (CMV status not recorded). Some clones in this sample may be carry-over from other donors' samples.

This clonotype was seen at least ten times. This chain uses TRBV7-2 with TRBJ2-1, with a tentative D call TRBD2 (6 bases). The ends were cut back, 3 bases at V and 1 base at J, with 16 bases in the middle. In germline, CDR1 is SGHTA, CDR2 FQGNSA. This CDR3 has 17 residues. CDR3 sequence reads: CASSLATSPGSYNEQFF. CDR3 sequence (DNA): TGTGCCAGCAGCTTGGCGACTAGTCCCGGGTCCTACAATGAGCAGTTCTTC.

This clonotype has just one count. V gene TRBV24-1 combines with J gene TRBJ2-5; 7 bases match TRBD1. Unmatched junction bases numbered 13, after V lost 9 bases and J lost 4 bases. The CDR3 runs 15 residues. Germline values: CDR1 KGHDR, CDR2 SFDVKD. In DNA, the CDR3 is TGTGCCACCGCCCGGGACAGCCCATCGTCAGAGACCCAGTACTTC. Encoded protein: CATARDSPSSETQYF.

This clonotype was seen at least ten times. Germline is not matched at one junction end, which may reflect a read error. The chain links TRBV7-2 to TRBJ2-5; D possibly corresponds to TRBD1 (8 bases). The germline CDR1 and CDR2 sequences are SGHTA and FQGNSA. The CDR3 sequence is 16 residues long. CDR3 protein: CASTLQGGAQGETQYF. CDR3 bases: TGTGCCAGCACCTTACAGGGGGGGGCGCAGGGGGAGACCCAGTACTTC. The whole variable domain, filled in from reference TRBV7-2 and TRBJ2-5, reads GAGVSQSPSNKVTEKGKDVELRCDPISGHTALYWYRQSLGQGLEFLIYFQGNSAPDKSGLPSDRFSAERTGGSVSTLTIQRTQQEDSAVYLCASTLQGGAQGETQYFGPGTRLLVL.

This clonotype was seen many times. This sequence joins TRBV7-9 and TRBJ2-1; TRBD1 aligns across 8 bases. Germline V CDR1 and CDR2: SEHNR, FQNEAQ (reference sequence). V lost 2 bases and J lost 5; bases outside the gene matches: 5. The length of the CDR3 is 15 residues. In DNA, the CDR3 is TGTGCCAGCAGCTTATGGACAGGGTTGGACAATGAGCAGTTCTTC. Translation: CASSLWTGLDNEQFF. Filled out from reference TRBV7-9 and TRBJ2-1, the complete variable domain reads DTGVSQNPRHKITKRGQNVTFRCDPISEHNRLYWYRQTLGQGPEFLTYFQNEAQLEKSRLLSDRFSAERPKGSFSTLEIQRTEQGDSAMYLCASSLWTGLDNEQFFGPGTRLTVL.

This clonotype was counted a few times. V and J are TRBV7-2 and TRBJ2-7; D is ambiguous. The germline V gene encodes CDR1 SGHTA and CDR2 FQGNSA. The V end lost 1 base, the J end lost 6 bases, and 4 bases lay between the germline ends. The CDR3 is 11 residues long. Here the CDR3 reads CASSLGLEQYF. Written as DNA, the CDR3 is TGTGCCAGCAGCTTAGGCCTCGAGCAGTACTTC.

This clonotype was picked up many times. V is TRBV19 and J is TRBJ2-7; D unclear. Germline assignment: CDR1 LNHDA and CDR2 SQIVND (reference sequence). V was cut by 6 bases and J by 3 bases, with 15 bases left in between. This CDR3 has 14 residues. The CDR3, as DNA: TGTGCCAGTAGCCCACGACAATCCTACTACGAGCAGTACTTC. Protein: CASSPRQSYYEQYF.

This clonotype was counted a few times. In nucleotides, the CDR3 is TGTGCCATCAGTGAGGCAGGGACAGGGGAGCAGCCCCAGCATTTT. Residues: CAISEAGTGEQPQHF. The V gene is TRBV10-3, the J gene TRBJ1-5; 10 bases are shared with TRBD1. Germline V gene sequence: CDR1 ENHRY, CDR2 SYGVKD. V lost 2 bases and J lost 7; bases outside the gene matches: 5. This CDR3 spans 15 amino acids.

This clonotype has only one observation. One base away lies a much larger clone, so this may be a sequencing read error. This chain connects TRBV19 to TRBJ2-3, with a possible D match to TRBD1 (5 bases). The CDR3 length is 13 residues. Germline CDR1 and CDR2: LNHDA and SQIVND (reference sequence). CDR3 in DNA: TGTGCCAGTAGTATACAGGGCACAGATATGCAGTATTTT. Its protein product is CASSIQGTDMQYF. Looking up the rest from reference TRBV19 and TRBJ2-3 gives the full variable domain: DGGITQSPKYLFRKEGQNVTLSCEQNLNHDAMYWYRQDPGQGLRLIYYSQIVNDFQKGDIAEGYSVSREKKESFPLTVTSAQKNPTAFYLCASSIQGTDMQYFGPGTRLTVL.

V gene TRBV6-2 or TRBV6-3 combines with J gene TRBJ1-5, with a tentative D call TRBD1 (6 bases). With 11 bases removed from V and 6 bases from J, the gap between germline ends came to 20 bases. Germline CDR1 is MNHEY and CDR2 is SVGEGT. The CDR3 is 14 residues long. The CDR3 DNA follows: TGTGCCTGTTGGACAGCCCACCCAGCTCAGCCCCAGCATTTT. Residues: CACWTAHPAQPQHF.

The chain recombines TRBV20-1 with TRBJ2-3; 12 bases are a match to TRBD2. The trim removed 5 bases at V and 4 bases at J, leaving 7 bases unmatched. This CDR3 is 15 amino acids long. Per germline, CDR1 DFQATT and CDR2 SNEGSKA (reference sequence). The CDR3 spells CSAGETSGGPDTQYF. The CDR3 region has the DNA TGCAGTGCTGGGGAGACTAGCGGGGGCCCAGATACGCAGTATTTT.

A remark on this clonotype: A junction end diverges from the germline sequence, so it may reflect a read error. The chain recombines TRBV29-1 with TRBJ1-1; the D is unclear. The CDR3 is made up of 11 amino acids. Germline CDR1 SQVTM, CDR2 ANQGSEA. In DNA, the CDR3 is TGCAGCGTTGAACGCAACACTGCAGCTTTCTTT. This codes for CSVERNTAAFF.

This clonotype is medium-sized by share. The V call is TRBV15, the J call TRBJ2-5; D unclear. This CDR3 is built from 14 residues. Trimming removed 5 bases from V and 5 bases from J, with 15 bases in between. Germline lookup yields CDR1 LNHNV and CDR2 YYDKDF (reference sequence). CDR3: CATSGLNGGETQYF. For the CDR3, the DNA is TGTGCCACCAGCGGCCTGAATGGTGGGGAGACCCAGTACTTC.

In this sample, this clonotype turned up a few times. V usage is TRBV11-2 and J usage is TRBJ2-1, with D unresolved. V was cut by 1 base and J by 4 bases, with 8 bases left in between. The CDR3 is 14 residues long. Germline-derived CDR1 and CDR2 are SGHAT and FQNNGV. The CDR3 sequence is CASSLAPGYNEQFF. CDR3 nucleotide sequence: TGTGCCAGCAGCTTAGCTCCCGGGTACAATGAGCAGTTCTTC.